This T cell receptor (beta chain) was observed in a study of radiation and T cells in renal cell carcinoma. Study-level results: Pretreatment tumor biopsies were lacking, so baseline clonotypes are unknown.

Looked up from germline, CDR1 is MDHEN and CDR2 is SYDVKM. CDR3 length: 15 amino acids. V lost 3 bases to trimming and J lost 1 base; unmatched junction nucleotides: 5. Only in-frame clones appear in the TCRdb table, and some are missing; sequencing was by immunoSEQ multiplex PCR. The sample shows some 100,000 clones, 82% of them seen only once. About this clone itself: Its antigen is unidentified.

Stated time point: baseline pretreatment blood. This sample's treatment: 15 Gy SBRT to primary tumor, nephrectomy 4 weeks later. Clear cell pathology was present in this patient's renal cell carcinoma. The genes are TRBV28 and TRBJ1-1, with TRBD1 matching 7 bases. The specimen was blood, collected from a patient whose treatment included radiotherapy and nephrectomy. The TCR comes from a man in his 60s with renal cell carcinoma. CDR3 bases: TGTGCCAGCAGTTTTTTCGGGACAGCGAACACTGAAGCTTTCTTT. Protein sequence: CASSFFGTANTEAFF. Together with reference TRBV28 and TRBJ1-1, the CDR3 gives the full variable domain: DVKVTQSSRYLVKRTGEKVFLECVQDMDHENMFWYRQDPGLGLRLIYFSYDVKMKEKGDIPEGYSVSREKKERFSLILESASTNQTSMYLCASSFFGTANTEAFFGQGTRLTVV.